The 25 T cell receptor beta chains below were found in one sample sequenced in a study of Ad26.COV2.S vaccination and SARS-CoV-2 variants. Regarding treatment: around 19 received Ad26.COV2.S at low or high dose, single or two shots; a few received placebo; per-sample allocation not given. Sampling was done on day 63 after the first vaccine or placebo injection. Method: immunoSEQ multiplex PCR; TCRdb's copy keeps in-frame clones and lacks some. The table includes 440,000 or so clones, less than 95% detected once. The specimen comprised peripheral blood, sampled in a trial of Ad26.COV2.S vaccine versus placebo. These TCRs come from a person aged 18-65 years who received the Ad26.COV2.S COVID-19 vaccine or a placebo.

This chain links TRBV3-1 (or the pseudogene TRBV3-2) with TRBJ2-5; TRBD2 matches 8 bases. Unmatched junction bases numbered 3, after V lost 4 bases and J lost 5 bases. Per the germline V gene, CDR1 is LGHDT and CDR2 is YNNKEL (reference sequence). There are 13 residues in the CDR3. The CDR3 sequence: CASSLTSDETQYF. The CDR3, as DNA: TGTGCCAGCAGCCTGACTAGCGACGAGACCCAGTACTTC.

V usage is TRBV5-1 and J usage is TRBJ1-6; no firm D call. This CDR3 spans 15 amino acids. Germline CDR1 SGHRS, CDR2 YFSETQ. V was shortened by 0 bases and J by 13 bases, with 17 bases between the two germline ends. CDR3 DNA sequence: TGCGCCAGCAGCTTGGCCAAGAGAGGGATGAGTCCCCTCCACTTT. Residues: CASSLAKRGMSPLHF.

This chain links TRBV4-3 with TRBJ1-4; 9 bases are shared with TRBD1. Looked up from germline, CDR1 is LGHNA and CDR2 is YSLEER. V dropped 1 base and J dropped 8; count of bases not matched to a gene: 5. The CDR3 loop spans 15 amino acids. This CDR3 reads CASSQVDRGREKLFF. The CDR3 DNA reads as TGCGCCAGCAGCCAAGTGGACAGGGGTCGGGAAAAACTGTTTTTT.

The V call is TRBV28, the J call TRBJ2-1, with D possibly matching TRBD1 (6 bases). Between the trimmed V and J ends, which lost 5 bases and 2 bases, there was a span of 10 bases. Germline values: CDR1 MDHEN, CDR2 SYDVKM. This CDR3 has 14 amino acids. The CDR3: CASSQGGTYNEQFF. CDR3 DNA: TGTGCCAGCAGTCAAGGGGGAACCTACAATGAGCAGTTCTTC.

This rearrangement joins TRBV7-3 to TRBJ1-1; 8 nucleotides agree with TRBD1. The CDR3 spans 15 residues. CDR1 SGHTA and CDR2 FQGTGA come from the germline V gene. V lost 5 bases, J lost 0 bases, and 5 bases stayed unmatched. The CDR3 loop is CASSPRGPVNTEAFF. The CDR3 DNA follows: TGTGCCAGCAGCCCCAGGGGGCCCGTGAACACTGAAGCTTTCTTT.

The chain recombines TRBV5-4 with TRBJ2-3; TRBD1 agrees at 10 bases. V trimming: 4 bases; J trimming: 0 bases; junction bases outside the gene matches: 8. The CDR3 is 17 amino acids. Germline loops: CDR1 SGHNT, CDR2 YYREEE (reference sequence). In DNA form, the CDR3 reads TGTGCCAGCAGCACCAGGACAGGGGGTTCTAGCACAGATACGCAGTATTTT. This encodes CASSTRTGGSSTDTQYF. The complete variable domain, with remaining parts taken from reference TRBV5-4 and TRBJ2-3, reads ETGVTQSPTHLIKTRGQQVTLRCSSQSGHNTVSWYQQALGQGPQFIFQYYREEENGRGNFPPRFSGLQFPNYSSELNVNALELDDSALYLCASSTRTGGSSTDTQYFGPGTRLTVL.

This chain connects TRBV19 to TRBJ2-1; TRBD1 matches 9 bases. V lost 8 bases to trimming and J lost 15 bases; unmatched junction nucleotides: 5. Germline V gives CDR1 LNHDA, CDR2 SQIVND (reference sequence). The CDR3 length is 10 residues. The CDR3 DNA sequence: TGTGCCAGTTCCGGGACAGGGTGGTTCTTC. The encoded protein is CASSGTGWFF.

The chain links TRBV19 to TRBJ2-2, with 11 bases matching TRBD1. CDR1 LNHDA and CDR2 SQIVND come from the germline V gene (reference sequence). With V trimmed by 3 bases and J by 0 bases, 6 bases remained unmatched. This CDR3 has 18 amino acids. Written as DNA, the CDR3 is TGTGCCAGTAGTATCAGGACAGGGGGCGTTTCGAACACCGGGGAGCTGTTTTTT. This translates into CASSIRTGGVSNTGELFF.

This chain joins TRBV7-9 and TRBJ1-5; D unresolved. V was pared by 0 bases and J by 6 bases, with 3 bases between. This CDR3 comprises 12 residues. CDR1 and CDR2 from the germline V gene are SEHNR and FQNEAQ (reference sequence). CDR3 nucleotides: TGTGCCAGCAGCTTAGCCAGTCAGCCCCAGCATTTT. Translation: CASSLASQPQHF.

This sequence joins TRBV6-5 and TRBJ2-3; the D call may be TRBD1 or TRBD2 (5 bases each). The V end was cut by 7 bases, the J end by 0 bases, with 14 bases between. The CDR3 covers 15 residues. CDR1 and CDR2 (germline): MNHEY, SVGAGI. The CDR3 DNA reads TGTGCCAGCATCCGGGTCGGGGCTAGCACAGATACGCAGTATTTT. It specifies CASIRVGASTDTQYF.

This rearrangement joins TRBV5-1 to TRBJ2-1, with 8 bases fitting TRBD2. The CDR3 length is 17 residues. The J segment lost 2 bases and the V segment lost 4 bases, leaving 11 bases of the junction unmatched. Per the germline V gene, CDR1 is SGHRS and CDR2 is YFSETQ. The chain's CDR3 is CASSPIFAGGAYNEQFF. The DNA for the CDR3 is TGCGCCAGCAGCCCCATTTTCGCGGGAGGTGCCTACAATGAGCAGTTCTTC.

The rearrangement uses TRBV6-5 and TRBJ1-6; 8 bases are shared with TRBD1. This CDR3 region has 15 residues. Germline CDR1 MNHEY, CDR2 SVGAGI. V was clipped by 6 bases and J by 11 bases; unmatched bases: 12. CDR3 sequence: CASSLGRTGPTPLHF. CDR3 DNA: TGTGCCAGCAGCCTTGGGAGGACAGGGCCGACACCCCTCCACTTT.

The rearrangement uses TRBV20-1 and TRBJ2-7; 7 bases are a match to TRBD1. The CDR3 has 11 amino acids. The germline V gene has CDR1 DFQATT and CDR2 SNEGSKA (reference sequence). Trimming took 5 bases from V and 2 from J; bases not matched to a gene: 0. This CDR3 is CSAGTAYEQYF. For the CDR3, the DNA is TGCAGTGCTGGGACAGCCTACGAGCAGTACTTC.

V gene TRBV28 combines with J gene TRBJ2-7; 9 bases are a match to TRBD1. Germline V CDR1 and CDR2: MDHEN, SYDVKM. The trim removed 3 bases at V and 3 bases at J, leaving 6 bases unmatched. CDR3 length equals 15 residues. The CDR3 nucleotides read TGTGCCAGCAGTTTCGGACAGGGGCCATACTACGAGCAGTACTTC. This codes for CASSFGQGPYYEQYF.

The chain employs TRBV7-2 and TRBJ2-4; 7 bases are a match to TRBD1. Germline trimming cut 3 bases from V and 6 bases from J; bases unmatched to any gene: 14. Germline values: CDR1 SGHTA, CDR2 FQGNSA. The CDR3 is 17 residues long. The CDR3 DNA reads TGTGCCAGCAGCTTCCCCAGTGCCGGGACAGCCGTAAACATTCAGTACTTC. This codes for CASSFPSAGTAVNIQYF.

The chain recombines TRBV6-2 or TRBV6-3 with TRBJ2-1, with 8 nucleotides matching TRBD2. The V and J ends lost 0 bases and 15 bases, in that order; junction bases with no gene match: 4. This CDR3 has 12 residues. In germline, CDR1 is MNHEY, CDR2 SVGEGT. This chain's CDR3 is CASSYSAGGGFF. The CDR3 DNA sequence: TGTGCCAGCAGTTACTCGGCGGGAGGCGGGTTCTTC.

V gene TRBV15 combines with J gene TRBJ2-1; D may be TRBD2 (6 bases). The CDR3 runs to 13 residues. Between the trimmed V and J ends, which lost 8 bases and 0 bases, there was a span of 8 bases. Germline V CDR1 and CDR2: LNHNV, YYDKDF (reference sequence). CDR3 residues: CATAGGSYNEQFF. The CDR3, as DNA: TGTGCCACCGCCGGGGGCTCCTACAATGAGCAGTTCTTC.

V usage is TRBV19 and J usage is TRBJ2-3, with D possibly being TRBD2 (6 bases). V lost 5 bases, J lost 0 bases, and 18 bases lay in between. The CDR3 is 17 residues long. The germline V gene encodes CDR1 LNHDA and CDR2 SQIVND (reference sequence). CDR3 bases: TGTGCCAGTAGTCCTAACCAGGGACTTATTAGCACAGATACGCAGTATTTT. This translates into CASSPNQGLISTDTQYF.

The genes are TRBV7-3 and TRBJ2-1; 8 bases match TRBD2. CDR1 SGHTA and CDR2 FQGTGA come from the germline V gene. The length of the CDR3 is 16 residues. J was trimmed by 4 bases and V by 5 bases; bases with no gene match: 10. CDR3 sequence: CASSPAPGGGYNEQFF. The CDR3, as DNA: TGTGCCAGCAGCCCAGCGCCAGGCGGGGGGTACAATGAGCAGTTCTTC. Full variable domain (outside the CDR3, taken from reference TRBV7-3 and TRBJ2-1): GAGVSQTPSNKVTEKGKYVELRCDPISGHTALYWYRQSLGQGPEFLIYFQGTGAADDSGLPNDRFFAVRPEGSVSTLKIQRTERGDSAVYLCASSPAPGGGYNEQFFGPGTRLTVL.

CDR3: CATSASGRASRDTGELFF. DNA for the CDR3: TGTGCCACCAGTGCTAGCGGGAGGGCCAGTAGGGACACCGGGGAGCTGTTTTTT. The chain employs TRBV24-1 and TRBJ2-2, with 12 bases that match TRBD2. Germline CDR1 and CDR2: KGHDR and SFDVKD. The junction had 9 bases not matched to a gene; V was cut back by 5 bases and J by 3 bases. This CDR3 has 18 residues.

J is TRBJ1-2 and V is TRBV19; a weak D match, TRBD1 (5 bases). Looked up from germline, CDR1 is LNHDA and CDR2 is SQIVND (reference sequence). The CDR3 sequence is 16 residues long. V shed 5 bases and J shed 4 bases, with 20 bases lying between them. The CDR3 DNA reads as TGTGCCAGTAGTTTTTCCCTTGACAGCTCACCCTATGGCTACACCTTC. Protein product: CASSFSLDSSPYGYTF. The full variable domain, in which reference TRBV19 and TRBJ1-2 provide the parts outside the CDR3, is DGGITQSPKYLFRKEGQNVTLSCEQNLNHDAMYWYRQDPGQGLRLIYYSQIVNDFQKGDIAEGYSVSREKKESFPLTVTSAQKNPTAFYLCASSFSLDSSPYGYTFGSGTRLTVV.

The gene calls are TRBV5-5 and TRBJ1-5; TRBD1 agrees at 9 bases. J lost 6 bases, V lost 4 bases, and 5 bases had no gene match. CDR1 and CDR2 (germline): SGHKS, YYEKEE (reference sequence). The CDR3 length is 14 residues. The CDR3 protein is CASSEQGASQPQHF. The CDR3 nucleotides read TGTGCCAGCAGCGAACAGGGGGCTAGTCAGCCCCAGCATTTT.

V usage is TRBV11-2 and J usage is TRBJ1-3; D not certain. CDR1 and CDR2 (germline): SGHAT, FQNNGV. With 2 bases removed from V and 0 bases from J, the gap between germline ends came to 8 bases. The length of the CDR3 is 15 residues. DNA of the CDR3: TGTGCCAGCAGCTTATTTCAGAGCTCTGGAAACACCATATATTTT. This encodes CASSLFQSSGNTIYF.

V gene TRBV14 combines with J gene TRBJ1-1; tentative D call: TRBD1 (5 bases). The CDR3 extends over 15 amino acids. Germline V gives CDR1 SGHDN, CDR2 FVKESK. The ends were cut back, 3 bases at V and 4 bases at J, with 15 bases in the middle. The CDR3 region is CASSQVRTPLTEAFF. The CDR3 coding sequence is TGTGCCAGCAGCCAGGTTAGGACACCCCTCACTGAAGCTTTCTTT.

The rearrangement links TRBV7-2 to TRBJ1-6, with a possible D match to TRBD1 (6 bases). V lost 0 bases and J 8 bases, leaving 20 bases between the germline ends. Germline V gene lookup returns CDR1 SGHTA and CDR2 FQGNSA. This CDR3 has 18 amino acids. CDR3 bases: TGTGCCAGCAGCTTAGCTCTGGGCCGGGGGCGATATCATTCACCCCTCCACTTT. Translated: CASSLALGRGRYHSPLHF. The full variable domain, in which reference TRBV7-2 and TRBJ1-6 provide the parts outside the CDR3, is GAGVSQSPSNKVTEKGKDVELRCDPISGHTALYWYRQSLGQGLEFLIYFQGNSAPDKSGLPSDRFSAERTGGSVSTLTIQRTQQEDSAVYLCASSLALGRGRYHSPLHFGNGTRLTVT.